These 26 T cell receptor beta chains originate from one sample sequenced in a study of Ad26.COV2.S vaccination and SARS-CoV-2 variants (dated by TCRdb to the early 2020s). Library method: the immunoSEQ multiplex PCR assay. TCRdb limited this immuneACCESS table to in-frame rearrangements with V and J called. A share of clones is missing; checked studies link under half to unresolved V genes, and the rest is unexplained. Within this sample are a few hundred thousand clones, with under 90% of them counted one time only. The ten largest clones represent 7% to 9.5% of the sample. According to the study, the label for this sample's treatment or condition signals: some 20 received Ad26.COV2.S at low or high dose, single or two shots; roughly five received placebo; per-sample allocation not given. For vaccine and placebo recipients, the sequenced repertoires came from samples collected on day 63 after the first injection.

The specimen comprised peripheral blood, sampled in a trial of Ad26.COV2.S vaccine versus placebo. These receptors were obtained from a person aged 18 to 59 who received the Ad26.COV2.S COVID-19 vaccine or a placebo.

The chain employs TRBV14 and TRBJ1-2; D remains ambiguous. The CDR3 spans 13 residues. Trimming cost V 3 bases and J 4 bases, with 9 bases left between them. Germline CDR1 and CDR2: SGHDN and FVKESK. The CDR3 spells CASSQGQTYGYTF. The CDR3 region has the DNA TGTGCCAGCAGCCAGGGCCAGACCTATGGCTACACCTTC.

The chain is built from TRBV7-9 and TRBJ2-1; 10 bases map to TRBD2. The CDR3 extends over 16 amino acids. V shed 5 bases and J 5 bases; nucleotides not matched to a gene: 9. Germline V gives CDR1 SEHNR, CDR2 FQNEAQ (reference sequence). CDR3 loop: CASSVRGLAGDNEQFF. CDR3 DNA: TGTGCCAGCAGCGTTAGGGGTCTAGCGGGAGACAATGAGCAGTTCTTC. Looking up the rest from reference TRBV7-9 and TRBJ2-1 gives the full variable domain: DTGVSQNPRHKITKRGQNVTFRCDPISEHNRLYWYRQTLGQGPEFLTYFQNEAQLEKSRLLSDRFSAERPKGSFSTLEIQRTEQGDSAMYLCASSVRGLAGDNEQFFGPGTRLTVL.

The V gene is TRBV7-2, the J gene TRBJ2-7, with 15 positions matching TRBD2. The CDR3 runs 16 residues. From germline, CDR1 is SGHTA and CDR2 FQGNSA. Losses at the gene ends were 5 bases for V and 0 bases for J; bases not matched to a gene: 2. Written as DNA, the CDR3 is TGTGCCAGCAGCAGGACTAGCGGGGGGGCCTCCTACGAGCAGTACTTC. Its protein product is CASSRTSGGASYEQYF.

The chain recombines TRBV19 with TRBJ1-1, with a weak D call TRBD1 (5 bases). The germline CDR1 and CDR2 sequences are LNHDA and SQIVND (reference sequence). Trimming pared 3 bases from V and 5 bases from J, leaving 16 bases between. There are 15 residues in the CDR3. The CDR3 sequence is CASSIRAGLETEAFF. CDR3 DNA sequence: TGTGCCAGTAGTATTCGGGCAGGGCTCGAAACTGAAGCTTTCTTT.

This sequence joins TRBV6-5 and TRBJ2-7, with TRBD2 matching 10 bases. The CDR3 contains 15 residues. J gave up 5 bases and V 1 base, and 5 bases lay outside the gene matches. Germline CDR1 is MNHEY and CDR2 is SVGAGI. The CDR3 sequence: CASSYLPSGRNEQYF. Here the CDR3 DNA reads TGTGCCAGCAGTTACTTACCTAGCGGGAGAAACGAGCAGTACTTC.

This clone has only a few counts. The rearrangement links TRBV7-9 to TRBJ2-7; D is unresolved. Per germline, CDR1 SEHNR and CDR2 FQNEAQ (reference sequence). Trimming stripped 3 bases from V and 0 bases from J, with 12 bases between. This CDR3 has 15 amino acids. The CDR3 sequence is CASSLVTRSSYEQYF. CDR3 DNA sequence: TGTGCCAGCAGCTTGGTGACGAGGAGCTCCTACGAGCAGTACTTC.

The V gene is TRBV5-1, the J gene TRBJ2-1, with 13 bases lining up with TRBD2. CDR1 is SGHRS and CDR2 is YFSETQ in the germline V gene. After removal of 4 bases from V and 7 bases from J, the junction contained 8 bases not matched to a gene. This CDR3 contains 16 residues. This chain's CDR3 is CASSTLLAGGRNEQFF. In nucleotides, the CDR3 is TGCGCCAGCAGCACCCTACTAGCGGGGGGGCGGAATGAGCAGTTCTTC.

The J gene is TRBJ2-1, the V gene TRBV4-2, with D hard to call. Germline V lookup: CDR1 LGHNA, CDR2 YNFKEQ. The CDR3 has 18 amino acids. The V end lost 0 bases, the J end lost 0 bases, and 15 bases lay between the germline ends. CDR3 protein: CASSQEPVRLSSYNEQFF. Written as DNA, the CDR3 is TGTGCCAGCAGCCAAGAACCTGTGCGGCTTAGCTCCTACAATGAGCAGTTCTTC.

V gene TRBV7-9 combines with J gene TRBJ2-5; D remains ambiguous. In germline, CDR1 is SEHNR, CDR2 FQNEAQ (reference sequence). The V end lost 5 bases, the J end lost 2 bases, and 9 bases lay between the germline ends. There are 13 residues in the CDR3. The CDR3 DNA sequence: TGTGCCAGCAGCGTGGGCACTCAAGAGACCCAGTACTTC. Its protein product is CASSVGTQETQYF.

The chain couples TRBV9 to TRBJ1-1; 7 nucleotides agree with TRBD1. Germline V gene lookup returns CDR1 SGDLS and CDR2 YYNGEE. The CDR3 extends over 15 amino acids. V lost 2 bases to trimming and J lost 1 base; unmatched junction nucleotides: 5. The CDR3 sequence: CASSVGTVRNTEAFF. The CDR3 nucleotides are TGTGCCAGCAGCGTGGGGACAGTCAGGAACACTGAAGCTTTCTTT.

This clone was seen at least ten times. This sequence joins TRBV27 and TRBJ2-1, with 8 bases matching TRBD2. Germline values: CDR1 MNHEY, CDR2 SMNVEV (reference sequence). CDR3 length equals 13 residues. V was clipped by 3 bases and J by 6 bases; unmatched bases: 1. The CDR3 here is CASSLGLVNEQFF. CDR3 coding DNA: TGTGCCAGCAGTTTGGGACTAGTCAATGAGCAGTTCTTC.

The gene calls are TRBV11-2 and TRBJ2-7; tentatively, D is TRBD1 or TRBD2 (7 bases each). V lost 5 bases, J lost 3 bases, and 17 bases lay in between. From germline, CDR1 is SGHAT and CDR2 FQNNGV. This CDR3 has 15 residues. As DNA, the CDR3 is TGTGCCAGCAGCCCAGGGGGGGGCCGATTCTACGAGCAGTACTTC. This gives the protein CASSPGGGRFYEQYF. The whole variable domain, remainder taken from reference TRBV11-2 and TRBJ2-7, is EAGVAQSPRYKIIEKRQSVAFWCNPISGHATLYWYQQILGQGPKLLIQFQNNGVVDDSQLPKDRFSAERLKGVDSTLKIQPAKLEDSAVYLCASSPGGGRFYEQYFGPGTRLTVT.

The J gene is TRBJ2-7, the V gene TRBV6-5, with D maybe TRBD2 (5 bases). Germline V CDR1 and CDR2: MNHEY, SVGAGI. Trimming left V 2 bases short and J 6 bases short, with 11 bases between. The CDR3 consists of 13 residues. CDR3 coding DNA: TGTGCCAGCAGTTACACCGTCAGCGGCGAGCAGTACTTC. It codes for CASSYTVSGEQYF.

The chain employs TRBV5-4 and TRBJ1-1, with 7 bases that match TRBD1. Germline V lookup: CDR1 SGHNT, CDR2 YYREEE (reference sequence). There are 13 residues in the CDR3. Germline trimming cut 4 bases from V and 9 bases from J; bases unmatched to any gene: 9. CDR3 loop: CASSPGQVGKAFF. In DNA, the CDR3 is TGTGCCAGCAGCCCCGGACAGGTCGGAAAAGCTTTCTTT. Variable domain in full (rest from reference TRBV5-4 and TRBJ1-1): ETGVTQSPTHLIKTRGQQVTLRCSSQSGHNTVSWYQQALGQGPQFIFQYYREEENGRGNFPPRFSGLQFPNYSSELNVNALELDDSALYLCASSPGQVGKAFFGQGTRLTVV.

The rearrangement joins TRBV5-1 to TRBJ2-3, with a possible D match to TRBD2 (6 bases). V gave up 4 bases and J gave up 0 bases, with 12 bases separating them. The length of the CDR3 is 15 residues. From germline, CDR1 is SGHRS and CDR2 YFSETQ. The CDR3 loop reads CASSGAGRSTDTQYF. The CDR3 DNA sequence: TGCGCCAGCAGCGGTGCGGGGCGCAGCACAGATACGCAGTATTTT.

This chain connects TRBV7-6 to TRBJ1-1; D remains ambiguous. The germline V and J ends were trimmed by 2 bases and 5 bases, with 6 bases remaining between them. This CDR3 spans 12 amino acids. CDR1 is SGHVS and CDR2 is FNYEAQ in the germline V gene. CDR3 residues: CASSLLGTEAFF. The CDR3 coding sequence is TGTGCCAGCAGCTTATTAGGGACTGAAGCTTTCTTT.

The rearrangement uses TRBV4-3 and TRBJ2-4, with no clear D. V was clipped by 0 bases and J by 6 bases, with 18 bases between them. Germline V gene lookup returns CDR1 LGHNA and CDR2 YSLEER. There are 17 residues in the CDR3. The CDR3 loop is CASSQDFGWQVRNIQYF. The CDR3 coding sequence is TGCGCCAGCAGCCAAGACTTCGGTTGGCAGGTCCGAAACATTCAGTACTTC.

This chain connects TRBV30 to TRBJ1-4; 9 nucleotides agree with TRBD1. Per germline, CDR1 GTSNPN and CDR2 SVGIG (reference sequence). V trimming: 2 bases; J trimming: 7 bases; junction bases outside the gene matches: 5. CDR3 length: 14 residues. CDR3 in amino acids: CAWSPGQGPEKLFF. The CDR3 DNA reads TGTGCCTGGAGTCCGGGACAGGGTCCTGAAAAACTGTTTTTT.

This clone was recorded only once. CDR3 residues: CASSGAGGGNEQFF. The CDR3 DNA follows: TGTGCCAGTAGTGGGGCGGGAGGGGGCAATGAGCAGTTCTTC. The V call is TRBV19, the J call TRBJ2-1, with 9 nucleotides matching TRBD2. With 5 bases clipped from V and 6 bases from J, the junction kept 5 bases outside the gene matches. CDR3 length: 14 amino acids. Per the germline V gene, CDR1 is LNHDA and CDR2 is SQIVND (reference sequence).

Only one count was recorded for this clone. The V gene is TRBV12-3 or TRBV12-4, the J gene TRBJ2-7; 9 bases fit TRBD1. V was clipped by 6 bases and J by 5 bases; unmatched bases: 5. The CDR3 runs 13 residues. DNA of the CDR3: TGTGCCAGCAGGCCGGGACAGGGCCACGAGCAGTACTTC. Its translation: CASRPGQGHEQYF.

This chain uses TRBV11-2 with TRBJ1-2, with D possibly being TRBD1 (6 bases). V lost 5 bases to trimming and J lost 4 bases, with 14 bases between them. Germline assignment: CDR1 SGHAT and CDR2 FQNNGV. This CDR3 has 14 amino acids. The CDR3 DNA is TGTGCCAGCAGCCTACCGCGACAGGCCTATGGCTACACCTTC. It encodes CASSLPRQAYGYTF. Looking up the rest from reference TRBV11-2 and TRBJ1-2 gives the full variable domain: EAGVAQSPRYKIIEKRQSVAFWCNPISGHATLYWYQQILGQGPKLLIQFQNNGVVDDSQLPKDRFSAERLKGVDSTLKIQPAKLEDSAVYLCASSLPRQAYGYTFGSGTRLTVV.

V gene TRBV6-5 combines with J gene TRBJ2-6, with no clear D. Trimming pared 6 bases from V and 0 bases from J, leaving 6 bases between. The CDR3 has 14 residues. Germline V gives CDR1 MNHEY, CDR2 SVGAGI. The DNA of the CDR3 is TGTGCCAGCAGGCAATTCTCTGGGGCCAACGTCCTGACTTTC. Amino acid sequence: CASRQFSGANVLTF.

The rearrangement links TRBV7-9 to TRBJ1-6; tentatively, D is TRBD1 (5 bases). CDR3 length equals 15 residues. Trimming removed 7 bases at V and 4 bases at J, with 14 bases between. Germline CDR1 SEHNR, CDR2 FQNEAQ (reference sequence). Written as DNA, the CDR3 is TGTGCCAGCATCCCCCCGGGGCGGTATAATTCACCCCTCCACTTT. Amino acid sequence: CASIPPGRYNSPLHF.

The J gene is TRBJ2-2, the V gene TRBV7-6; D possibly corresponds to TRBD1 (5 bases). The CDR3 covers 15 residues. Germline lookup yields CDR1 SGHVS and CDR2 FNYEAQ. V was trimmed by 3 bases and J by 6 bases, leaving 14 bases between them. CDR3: CASSFIWGRSGELFF. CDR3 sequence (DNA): TGTGCCAGCAGCTTCATATGGGGCCGTTCCGGGGAGCTGTTTTTT.

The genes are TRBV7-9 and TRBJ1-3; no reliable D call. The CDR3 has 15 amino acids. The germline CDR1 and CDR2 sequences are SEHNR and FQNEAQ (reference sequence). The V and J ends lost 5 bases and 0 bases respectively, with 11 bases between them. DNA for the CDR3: TGTGCCAGCAGCCCATCAGGCTCCTCTGGAAACACCATATATTTT. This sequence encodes CASSPSGSSGNTIYF.

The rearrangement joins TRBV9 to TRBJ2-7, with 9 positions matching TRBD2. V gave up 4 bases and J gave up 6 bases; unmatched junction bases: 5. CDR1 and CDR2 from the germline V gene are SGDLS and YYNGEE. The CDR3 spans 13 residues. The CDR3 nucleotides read TGTGCCAGCAGCCGTAGCGGGGGACCCGAGCAGTACTTC. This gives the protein CASSRSGGPEQYF.